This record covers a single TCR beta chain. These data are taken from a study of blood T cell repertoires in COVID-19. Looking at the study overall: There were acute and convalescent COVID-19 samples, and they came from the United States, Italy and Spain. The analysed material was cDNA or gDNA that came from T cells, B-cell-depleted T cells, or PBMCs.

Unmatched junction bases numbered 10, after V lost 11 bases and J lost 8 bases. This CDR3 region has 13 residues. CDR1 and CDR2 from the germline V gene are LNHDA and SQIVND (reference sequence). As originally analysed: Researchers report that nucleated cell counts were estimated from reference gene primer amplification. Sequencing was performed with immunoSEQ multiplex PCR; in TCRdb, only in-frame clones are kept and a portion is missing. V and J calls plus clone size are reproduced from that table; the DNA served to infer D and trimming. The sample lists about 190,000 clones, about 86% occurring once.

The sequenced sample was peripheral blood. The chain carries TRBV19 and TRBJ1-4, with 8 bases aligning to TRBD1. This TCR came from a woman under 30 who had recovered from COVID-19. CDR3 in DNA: TGTGCCGCGGGACAGGTTAAGCGGGAAAAACTGTTTTTT. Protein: CAAGQVKREKLFF.